These T cell receptor beta chains were read from a single sample in a study of cytomegalovirus exposure and HLA in healthy donors. Assay: immunoSEQ multiplex PCR; the TCRdb copy retains only in-frame clones and omits some. The repertoire holds 110,000 to 150,000 clones, with roughly 77% as singletons. Source material: PBMCs. The receptors come from a female donor in good health and CMV-seronegative. The CDR3 runs from the conserved cysteine through the conserved F or W. Each record gives: D gene, V gene, clone size, J gene, CDR3 protein, CDR3 DNA. D genes are given only for firm matches. Rows give clone size only sometimes, using once, few, many, or a class for an expanded clone.

TRBD1	TRBV30	NA	TRBJ2-1	CASTSPGSDRLNEQFF	TGTGCCTCGACTTCACCGGGGTCGGACAGGTTAAATGAGCAGTTCTTC
TRBD2	TRBV15	NA	TRBJ2-1	CATSRVPSGGGGQFF	TGTGCCACCAGCAGAGTTCCTAGCGGAGGCGGGGGGCAGTTCTTC
NA	TRBV27	NA	TRBJ2-1	CASSFRRDRSNEQFF	TGTGCCAGCAGCTTCCGCAGGGATAGAAGCAATGAGCAGTTCTTC
TRBD1	TRBV2	NA	TRBJ1-1	CASSERQGNTEVFF	TGTGCCAGCAGTGAACGACAGGGGAACACTGAAGTTTTCTTT
TRBD1	TRBV5-1	NA	TRBJ1-2	CASVEGTGSQYGYTF	TGCGCCAGCGTCGAAGGGACAGGCAGTCAGTATGGCTACACCTTC
NA	TRBV5-5	NA	TRBJ1-4	CASSFFAGGKLFF	TGTGCCAGCAGCTTCTTTGCGGGGGGAAAACTGTTTTTT
TRBD1	TRBV27	NA	TRBJ1-4	CASSTPGGRFEKLFF	TGTGCCAGCAGTACCCCAGGGGGTAGGTTCGAAAAACTGTTTTTT
NA	TRBV9	NA	TRBJ1-2	CASSPRTDYGYTF	TGTGCCAGCAGCCCCAGGACTGACTATGGCTACACCTTC
NA	TRBV14	NA	TRBJ2-3	CASSQGGGADTQYF	TGTGCCAGCAGCCAAGGGGGGGGCGCAGATACGCAGTATTTT
NA	TRBV4-3	NA	TRBJ1-6	CASSYGQLNSPLHF	TGCGCCAGCAGCTACGGACAACTAAATTCACCCCTCCACTTT
TRBD1	TRBV7-8	NA	TRBJ2-6	CASSLAGQGGPGANVLTF	TGTGCCAGCAGCTTAGCGGGACAGGGAGGCCCTGGGGCCAACGTCCTGACTTTC
NA	TRBV6-1	NA	TRBJ2-3	CASSEAGSGSTDTQYF	TGTGCCAGCAGTGAAGCTGGTAGCGGTAGCACAGATACGCAGTATTTT
NA	TRBV5-1	NA	TRBJ1-2	CASSLDREGSYTF	TGCGCCAGCAGCTTGGACAGGGAAGGTAGCTACACCTTC
NA	TRBV10-2	NA	TRBJ2-7	CAIAPGLQTYEQYF	TGCGCCATTGCCCCGGGACTGCAAACCTACGAGCAGTACTTC
TRBD1	TRBV2	NA	TRBJ1-5	CASRLGQARNQPQHF	TGTGCCAGCAGGTTAGGACAGGCCCGCAATCAGCCCCAGCATTTT
TRBD2	TRBV5-1	NA	TRBJ2-5	CASSLERAGEGQETQYF	TGCGCCAGCAGCTTGGAGAGGGCGGGAGAGGGCCAAGAGACCCAGTACTTC
TRBD2	TRBV11-2	NA	TRBJ2-1	CASSRIEVAGGGVYNEQFF	TGTGCCAGCAGCAGGATAGAGGTAGCGGGAGGGGGGGTCTACAATGAGCAGTTCTTC
NA	TRBV2	NA	TRBJ2-2	CASSEAPLRYANTGELFF	TGTGCCAGCAGTGAAGCACCATTGCGATACGCGAACACCGGGGAGCTGTTTTTT
NA	TRBV6-6	NA	TRBJ2-5	CASSYSTRQETQYF	TGTGCCAGCAGTTACTCGACTAGGCAAGAGACCCAGTACTTC
TRBD1	TRBV6-6	NA	TRBJ2-1	CASSYKGTVPYNEQFF	TGTGCCAGCAGTTACAAAGGGACAGTCCCCTACAATGAGCAGTTCTTC
NA	TRBV5-1	NA	TRBJ2-7	CASSSQGPEQYF	TGCGCCAGCAGCTCACAGGGCCCCGAGCAGTACTTC
NA	TRBV15	NA	TRBJ1-4	CATSRDQAGSNEKLFF	TGTGCCACCAGCAGAGATCAGGCAGGGTCTAATGAAAAACTGTTTTTT
TRBD2	TRBV7-2	NA	TRBJ2-7	CASSLKLAGVTEYEQYF	TGTGCCAGCAGCTTAAAACTAGCGGGAGTAACCGAATACGAGCAGTACTTC
NA	TRBV4-1	NA	TRBJ1-3	CASSQDPGLTDSGNTIYF	TGCGCCAGCAGCCAAGATCCCGGACTGACCGACTCTGGAAACACCATATATTTT
NA	TRBV20-1	NA	TRBJ2-1	CSAVLASEQFF	TGCAGTGCTGTACTAGCATCTGAGCAGTTCTTC
NA	TRBV18	NA	TRBJ2-1	CASSSRKRSGYNEQFF	TGTGCCAGCTCATCACGTAAGAGGAGTGGCTACAATGAGCAGTTCTTC
TRBD1	TRBV7-2	NA	TRBJ2-7	CASSRTGNGEQYF	TGTGCCAGCAGTCGGACAGGAAATGGCGAGCAGTACTTC
TRBD2	TRBV7-7	NA	TRBJ2-5	CASSRRLAGGETQYF	TGTGCTAGCAGTCGTAGACTAGCGGGGGGGGAGACCCAGTACTTC
NA	TRBV2	NA	TRBJ2-5	CASSLEGEETQYF	TGTGCCAGCAGTCTTGAGGGGGAAGAGACCCAGTACTTC
NA	TRBV13	NA	TRBJ2-1	CASSLGPRVNEQFF	TGTGCCAGCAGCTTAGGCCCGCGGGTCAATGAGCAGTTCTTC
TRBD1	TRBV5-6	once	TRBJ2-1	CASSFQGEYNEQFF	TGTGCCAGCAGCTTCCAGGGGGAGTACAATGAGCAGTTCTTC
TRBD1	TRBV12-5	NA	TRBJ1-6	CASGGGQGARSPLHF	TGTGCTAGTGGTGGGGGACAGGGGGCGCGATCACCCCTCCACTTT
TRBD1	TRBV5-4	NA	TRBJ2-2	CASSSGQGARELFF	TGTGCCAGCAGCTCCGGACAGGGGGCGAGGGAGCTGTTTTTT
TRBD1	TRBV2	NA	TRBJ1-2	CASSPRTGGVSGYTF	TGTGCCAGCAGTCCTCGGACAGGGGGCGTTTCGGGCTACACCTTC
NA	TRBV5-1	few	TRBJ1-1	CASSLGGGVAEAFF	TGCGCCAGCAGCTTGGGAGGGGGAGTAGCTGAAGCTTTCTTT
NA	TRBV7-3	NA	TRBJ2-1	CASSPRDNEQFF	TGTGCCAGCAGCCCGAGGGACAATGAGCAGTTCTTC
NA	TRBV29-1	NA	TRBJ2-1	CSFGYSSYNEQFF	TGCAGCTTTGGTTACTCCTCCTACAATGAGCAGTTCTTC
NA	TRBV7-2	NA	TRBJ2-1	CASSPGLAEGEQFF	TGTGCCAGCAGCCCGGGACTGGCAGAAGGGGAGCAGTTCTTC